The present T cell receptor beta chain was sequenced within a study of blood T cell repertoires in COVID-19. Overall study: The United States, Italy and Spain supplied acute and convalescent COVID-19 samples.

The CDR3 runs to 13 residues. With 0 bases removed from V and 5 bases from J, the gap between germline ends came to 7 bases. In germline, CDR1 is SGHDN, CDR2 FVKESK. In the study's own analysis: Quantification of nucleated cells was approximated via reference gene primer amplification. Libraries were prepared by immunoSEQ multiplex PCR; TCRdb keeps only in-frame clonotypes and omits some of them. V, J and clone size were drawn from that table, and D and trimming were deduced from the DNA. The table shows about 70,000 clones, with approximately 89% occurring only once. This TCR was recovered from an older woman with acute or convalescent COVID-19. V and J are TRBV14 and TRBJ1-2; D is uncertain. The sample comprised peripheral blood. CDR3 amino acids: CASSQDQRYGYTF. For the CDR3, the DNA is TGTGCCAGCAGCCAAGATCAACGGTATGGCTACACCTTC.